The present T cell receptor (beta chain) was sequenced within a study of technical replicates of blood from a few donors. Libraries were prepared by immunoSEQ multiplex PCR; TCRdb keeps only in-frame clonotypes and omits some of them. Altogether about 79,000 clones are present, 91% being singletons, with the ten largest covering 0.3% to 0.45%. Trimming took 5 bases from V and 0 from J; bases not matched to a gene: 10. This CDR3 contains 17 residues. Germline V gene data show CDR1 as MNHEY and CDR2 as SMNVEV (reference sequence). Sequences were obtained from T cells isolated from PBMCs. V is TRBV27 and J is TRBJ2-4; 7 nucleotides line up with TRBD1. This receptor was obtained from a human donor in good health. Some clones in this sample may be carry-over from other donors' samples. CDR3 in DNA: TGTGCCAGCAGTCTCGGGACAGACAGTATAGCCAAAAACATTCAGTACTTC. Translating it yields CASSLGTDSIAKNIQYF.